These T cell receptor beta chains were read from a single sample in a study of T-cell reconstitution after alpha-beta-depleted transplantation in children. Each CDR3 protein is one row after TCRdb ran MiXCR on the PCR reads. Of hundreds of thousands of distinct CDR3 sequences listed, about 10% are singletons. The specimen was PBMCs from the stem cell graft donor, collected from the stem cell graft. The source of these receptors is a human donor who donated a stem cell graft to a child with acute myeloid leukemia. Both conserved end residues are part of each CDR3. A D gene is named only where the DNA matches it firmly. The size of a clone is reported for some rows only, either as once, few or many, or as a class for expanded clones.

d_call j_call v_call clone_size cdr3_nt cdr3_aa
TRBD1 TRBJ1-1 TRBV12-3/TRBV12-4 many TGTGCCAGCAGTCCGCGGACAGGCGTGAACACTGAAGCTTTCTTT CASSPRTGVNTEAFF
TRBD2 TRBJ2-1 TRBV6-2/TRBV6-3 - TGTGCCAGCAGTTACAAGCGGGGACTCGACAATGAGCAGTTCTTC CASSYKRGLDNEQFF
TRBD2 TRBJ2-1 TRBV27 many TGTGCCAGCAAGCCTAGCGGGAGTTACAATGAGCAGTTCTTC CASKPSGSYNEQFF
- TRBJ2-7 TRBV29-1 - TGCAGAGTTGTGGACGGCCTAGGCGACGAGCAGTACTTC CRVVDGLGDEQYF
TRBD2 TRBJ2-7 TRBV4-3 few TGCGCCAGCAGCCAAGAAACTAGCGGGGGTTACGAGCAGTACTTC CASSQETSGGYEQYF
TRBD2 TRBJ2-1 TRBV9 few TGTGCCAGCAGCGTAGGAGCTAGCGGGATATCCTACAATGAGCAGTTCTTC CASSVGASGISYNEQFF
TRBD1 TRBJ2-2 TRBV20-1 many TGCAGTGGGAGAGGGGGCGTGGGCACCGGGGAGCTGTTTTTT CSGRGGVGTGELFF
TRBD2 TRBJ2-7 TRBV12-3/TRBV12-4 once TGTGCCTTCAGTTTCGGGACTAGCGGAGAGGCTCGATCCTACGAGCAGTACTTC CAFSFGTSGEARSYEQYF
- TRBJ1-2 TRBV6-1 - TGTGCCAGCTCCCACGGAGGTGGCTACACCTTC CASSHGGGYTF
TRBD2 TRBJ2-1 TRBV12-3/TRBV12-4 few TGTGCCAGCAGCCCCAGCGGGAACCCCTCGGGAGGGCAGTTCTTC CASSPSGNPSGGQFF
TRBD1 TRBJ1-2 TRBV10-3 - TGTGCCATCAGTGACCAGGGGGGCTATGGCTACACCTTC CAISDQGGYGYTF
- TRBJ1-3 TRBV7-3 few TGTGCCAGCAGCTCCTCATATGGAAACACCATATATTTT CASSSSYGNTIYF
- TRBJ1-1 TRBV12-3/TRBV12-4 - TGTGCCAGCAGTCCTAGGGACGGGAACACTGAAGCTTTCTTT CASSPRDGNTEAFF
- TRBJ2-1 TRBV12-3/TRBV12-4 many TGTGCCAGCAGTTCGCCTGCCGCCTACAATGAGCAGTTCTTC CASSSPAAYNEQFF
- TRBJ2-1 TRBV3-1 - TGTGCCAGCAGCCAAGAAGGCGGTACCTACAATGAGCAGTTCTTC CASSQEGGTYNEQFF
TRBD1 TRBJ2-1 TRBV12-3/TRBV12-4 - TGTGCCAGCAGTCAATCCGGGACAGGGGGGGACGTGCAGTTCTTC CASSQSGTGGDVQFF